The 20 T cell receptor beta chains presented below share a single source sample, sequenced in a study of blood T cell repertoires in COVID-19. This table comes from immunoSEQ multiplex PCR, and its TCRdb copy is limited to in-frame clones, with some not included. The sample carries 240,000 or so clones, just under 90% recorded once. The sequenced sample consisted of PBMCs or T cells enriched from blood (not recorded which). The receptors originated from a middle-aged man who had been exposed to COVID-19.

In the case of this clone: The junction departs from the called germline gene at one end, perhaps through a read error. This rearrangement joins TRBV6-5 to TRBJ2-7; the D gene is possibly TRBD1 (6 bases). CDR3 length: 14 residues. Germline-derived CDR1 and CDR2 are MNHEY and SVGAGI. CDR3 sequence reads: CASSYSTGSHEQYF. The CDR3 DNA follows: TGTGCCAGCAGTTACTCGACAGGCTCCCACGAGCAGTACTTC.

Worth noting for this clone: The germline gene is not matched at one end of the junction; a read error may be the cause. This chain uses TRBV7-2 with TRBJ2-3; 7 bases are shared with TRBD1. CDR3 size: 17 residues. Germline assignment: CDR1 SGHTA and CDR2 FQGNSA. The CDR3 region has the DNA TGTGCCAGCAGCATAGCCCTTGACAGGGCGACCACAGATACGCAGTATTTT. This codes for CASSIALDRATTDTQYF.

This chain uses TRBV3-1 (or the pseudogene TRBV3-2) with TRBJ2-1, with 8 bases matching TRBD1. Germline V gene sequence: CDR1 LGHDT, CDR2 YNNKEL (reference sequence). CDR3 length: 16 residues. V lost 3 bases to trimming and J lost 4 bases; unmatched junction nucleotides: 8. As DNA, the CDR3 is TGTGCCAGCAGCCAGCTTGGGACAGGCCCATACAATGAGCAGTTCTTC. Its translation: CASSQLGTGPYNEQFF.

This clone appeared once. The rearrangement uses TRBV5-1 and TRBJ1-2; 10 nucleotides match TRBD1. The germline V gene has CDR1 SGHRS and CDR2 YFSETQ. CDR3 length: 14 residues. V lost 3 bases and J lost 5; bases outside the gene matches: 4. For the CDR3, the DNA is TGCGCCAGCAGCTACGGGACAGGGGATTATGGCTACACCTTC. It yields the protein CASSYGTGDYGYTF. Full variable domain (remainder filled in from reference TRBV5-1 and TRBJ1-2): KAGVTQTPRYLIKTRGQQVTLSCSPISGHRSVSWYQQTPGQGLQFLFEYFSETQRNKGNFPGRFSGRQFSNSRSEMNVSTLELGDSALYLCASSYGTGDYGYTFGSGTRLTVV.

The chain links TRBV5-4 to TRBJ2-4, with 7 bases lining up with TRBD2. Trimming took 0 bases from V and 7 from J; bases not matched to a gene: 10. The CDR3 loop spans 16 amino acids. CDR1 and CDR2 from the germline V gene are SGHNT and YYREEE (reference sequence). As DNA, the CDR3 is TGTGCCAGCAGCTTGGTATCGGCCAGCGGGAATAACATTCAGTACTTC. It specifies CASSLVSASGNNIQYF.

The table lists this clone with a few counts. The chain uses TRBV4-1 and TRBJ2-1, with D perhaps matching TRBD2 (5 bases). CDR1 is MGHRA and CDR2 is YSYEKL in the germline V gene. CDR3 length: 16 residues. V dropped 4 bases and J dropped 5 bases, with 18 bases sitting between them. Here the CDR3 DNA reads TGCGCCAGCAGCCCTCTAGCCCTGGTACCCAACAATGAGCAGTTCTTC. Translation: CASSPLALVPNNEQFF.

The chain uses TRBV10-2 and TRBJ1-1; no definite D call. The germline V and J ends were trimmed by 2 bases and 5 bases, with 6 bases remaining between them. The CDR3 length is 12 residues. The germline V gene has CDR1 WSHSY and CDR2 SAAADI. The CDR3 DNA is TGCGCCAGCAGTGAGGTGCAGACTGAAGCTTTCTTT. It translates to CASSEVQTEAFF.

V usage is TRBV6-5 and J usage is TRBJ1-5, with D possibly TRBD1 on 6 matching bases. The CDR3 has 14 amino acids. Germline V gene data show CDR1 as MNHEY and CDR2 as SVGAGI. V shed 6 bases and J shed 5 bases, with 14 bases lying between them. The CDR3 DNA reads TGTGCCAGCAGGGCTACAGGGAATCATCAGCCCCAGCATTTT. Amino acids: CASRATGNHQPQHF.

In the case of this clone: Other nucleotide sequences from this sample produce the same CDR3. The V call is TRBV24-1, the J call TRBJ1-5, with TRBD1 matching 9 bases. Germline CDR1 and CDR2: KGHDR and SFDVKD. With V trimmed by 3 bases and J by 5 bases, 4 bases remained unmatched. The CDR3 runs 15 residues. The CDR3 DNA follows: TGTGCCACCAGTGATCAAGACAGGGGGGATCAGCCCCAGCATTTT. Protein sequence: CATSDQDRGDQPQHF.

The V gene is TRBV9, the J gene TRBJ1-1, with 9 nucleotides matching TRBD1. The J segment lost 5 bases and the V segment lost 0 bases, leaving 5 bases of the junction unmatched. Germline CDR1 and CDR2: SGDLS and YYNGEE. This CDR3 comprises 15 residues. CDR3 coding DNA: TGTGCCAGCAGCGTAGGGACAGGGGCCGGGACTGAAGCTTTCTTT. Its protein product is CASSVGTGAGTEAFF.

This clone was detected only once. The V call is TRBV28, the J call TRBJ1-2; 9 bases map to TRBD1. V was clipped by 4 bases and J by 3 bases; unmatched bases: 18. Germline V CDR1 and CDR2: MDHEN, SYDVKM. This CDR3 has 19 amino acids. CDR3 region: CASSYSEGARTGDHYGYTF. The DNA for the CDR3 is TGTGCCAGCAGTTATTCGGAAGGGGCGCGGACAGGGGATCACTATGGCTACACCTTC.

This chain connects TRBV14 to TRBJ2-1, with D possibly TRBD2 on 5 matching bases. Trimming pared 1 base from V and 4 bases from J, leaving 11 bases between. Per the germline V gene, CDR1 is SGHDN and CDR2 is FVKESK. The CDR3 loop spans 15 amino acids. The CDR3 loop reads CASSQGAELYNEQFF. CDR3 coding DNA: TGTGCCAGCAGCCAAGGAGCGGAGTTATACAATGAGCAGTTCTTC.

The CDR3 is CASSQGTFSTGGELFF. The CDR3 DNA reads TGTGCCAGCAGCCAAGGGACATTCAGTACCGGCGGGGAGCTGTTTTTT. The chain is built from TRBV3-1 (or the pseudogene TRBV3-2) and TRBJ2-2; tentative D call: TRBD1 (5 bases). Germline values: CDR1 LGHDT, CDR2 YNNKEL (reference sequence). Trimming stripped 1 base from V and 7 bases from J, with 16 bases between. The CDR3 has 16 residues.

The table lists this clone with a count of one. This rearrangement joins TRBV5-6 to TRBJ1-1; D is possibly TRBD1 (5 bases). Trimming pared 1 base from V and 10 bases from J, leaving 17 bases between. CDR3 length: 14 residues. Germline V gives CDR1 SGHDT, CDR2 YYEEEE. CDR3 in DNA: TGTGCCAGCAGCTTGCCTGGCAGGGCTTTAGGAGCTTTCTTT. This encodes CASSLPGRALGAFF.

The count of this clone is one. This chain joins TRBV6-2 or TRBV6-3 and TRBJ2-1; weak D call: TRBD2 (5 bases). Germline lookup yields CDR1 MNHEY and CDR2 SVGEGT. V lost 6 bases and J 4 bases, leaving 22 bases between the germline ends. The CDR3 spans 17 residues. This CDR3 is CASSPYKGLTQYNEQFF. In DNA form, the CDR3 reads TGTGCCAGCAGCCCCTACAAAGGACTCACCCAATACAATGAGCAGTTCTTC.

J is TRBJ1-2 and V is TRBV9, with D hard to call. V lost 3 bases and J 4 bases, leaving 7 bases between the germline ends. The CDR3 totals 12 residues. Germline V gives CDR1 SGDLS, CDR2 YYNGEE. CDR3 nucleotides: TGTGCCAGCAGCGCCCACAGCTATGGCTACACCTTC. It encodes CASSAHSYGYTF.

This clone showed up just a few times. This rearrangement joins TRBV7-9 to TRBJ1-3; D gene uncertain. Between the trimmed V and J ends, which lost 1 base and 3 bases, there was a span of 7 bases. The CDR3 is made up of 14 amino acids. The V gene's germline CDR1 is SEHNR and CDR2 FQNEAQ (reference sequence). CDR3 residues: CASSLETDGNTIYF. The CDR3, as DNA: TGTGCCAGCAGCTTAGAAACAGATGGAAACACCATATATTTT.

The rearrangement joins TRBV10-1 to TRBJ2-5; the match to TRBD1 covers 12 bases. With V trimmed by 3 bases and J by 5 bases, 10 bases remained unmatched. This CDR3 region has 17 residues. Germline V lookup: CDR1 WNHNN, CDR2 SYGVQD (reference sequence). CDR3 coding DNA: TGCGCCAGCAGTGATATAGCCGGGACAGGGGGCACGGAGACCCAGTACTTC. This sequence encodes CASSDIAGTGGTETQYF.

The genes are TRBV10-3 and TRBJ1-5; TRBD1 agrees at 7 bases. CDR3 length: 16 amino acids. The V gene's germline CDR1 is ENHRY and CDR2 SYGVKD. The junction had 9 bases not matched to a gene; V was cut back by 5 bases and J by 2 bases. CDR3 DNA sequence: TGTGCCATCAGTTTGACAGGGCCCGCGGGCAATCAGCCCCAGCATTTT. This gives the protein CAISLTGPAGNQPQHF.

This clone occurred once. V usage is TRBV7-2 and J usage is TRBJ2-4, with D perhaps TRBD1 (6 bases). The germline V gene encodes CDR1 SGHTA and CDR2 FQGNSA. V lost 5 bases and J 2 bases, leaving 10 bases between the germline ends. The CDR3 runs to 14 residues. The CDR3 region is CASSITGPKNIQYF. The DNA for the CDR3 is TGTGCCAGCAGCATCACAGGGCCCAAAAACATTCAGTACTTC.